These 15 T cell receptor beta chains originate from one sample sequenced in a study of blood T cell repertoires in COVID-19 (dated by TCRdb to the early 2020s). To prepare the library, the immunoSEQ multiplex PCR assay was applied. The source is immuneACCESS, and TCRdb retained only in-frame sequences with V and J called. Part of the clones is not carried over; for the studies checked, unresolved V genes explain less than half of this, and the remainder is unexplained. Present in this sample are 250,000 or so clones, around nine tenths of which were seen just once. The top ten clonotypes cover approximately 9% of the sample. Source material: PBMCs or T cells enriched from blood (not recorded which). The receptors come from a middle-aged man who had recovered from COVID-19.

V gene TRBV7-9 combines with J gene TRBJ2-2, with D hard to call. The V gene's germline CDR1 is SEHNR and CDR2 FQNEAQ (reference sequence). Trimming pared 1 base from V and 0 bases from J, leaving 6 bases between. The CDR3 is made up of 15 amino acids. CDR3 residues: CASSLDRPNTGELFF. CDR3 in DNA: TGTGCCAGCAGCTTAGACAGACCGAACACCGGGGAGCTGTTTTTT.

This clone has more than one count but fewer than ten. This chain links TRBV5-5 with TRBJ1-5; 9 positions agree with TRBD1. The CDR3 sequence is 15 residues long. The ends lost 3 bases at V and 1 base at J; junction bases unmatched: 2. The germline V gene has CDR1 SGHKS and CDR2 YYEKEE (reference sequence). CDR3 nucleotide sequence: TGTGCCAGCAGCTCACAGGGGGCAAGCAATCAGCCCCAGCATTTT. This gives the protein CASSSQGASNQPQHF.

This clone has a single count. The chain is built from TRBV5-1 and TRBJ2-7; weak D call: TRBD1 (6 bases). This CDR3 contains 13 residues. Trimming removed 4 bases at V and 2 bases at J, with 10 bases between. Germline loops: CDR1 SGHRS, CDR2 YFSETQ. CDR3 region: CASSLGAAYEQYF. DNA for the CDR3: TGCGCCAGCAGCCTGGGGGCAGCCTACGAGCAGTACTTC.

The V gene is TRBV28, the J gene TRBJ1-2; 7 positions match TRBD1. CDR3 length: 15 residues. Germline assignment: CDR1 MDHEN and CDR2 SYDVKM. V lost 4 bases and J lost 4; bases outside the gene matches: 9. Written as DNA, the CDR3 is TGTGCCAGCAGTTCCCCGACAGGGAACCGCTATGGCTACACCTTC. This encodes CASSSPTGNRYGYTF.

The chain joins TRBV19 to TRBJ1-2, with TRBD1 matching 9 bases. V shed 6 bases, J shed 3 bases, and the junction held 5 bases outside the gene matches. Germline V gene lookup returns CDR1 LNHDA and CDR2 SQIVND (reference sequence). This CDR3 is 14 amino acids long. This CDR3 reads CASSPWTGDYGYTF. In DNA form, the CDR3 reads TGTGCCAGTAGCCCTTGGACAGGGGACTATGGCTACACCTTC.

The chain links TRBV19 to TRBJ2-5; TRBD2 matches 8 bases. The CDR3 extends over 15 amino acids. Germline V gene lookup returns CDR1 LNHDA and CDR2 SQIVND (reference sequence). After removal of 5 bases from V and 4 bases from J, the junction contained 9 bases not matched to a gene. The CDR3 loop is CASSQTRSGGETQYF. The DNA of the CDR3 is TGTGCCAGTAGTCAGACCCGCAGCGGGGGAGAGACCCAGTACTTC.

This chain uses TRBV6-5 with TRBJ2-7; D possibly corresponds to TRBD2 (5 bases). The germline V gene has CDR1 MNHEY and CDR2 SVGAGI. Trimming pared 8 bases from V and 8 bases from J, leaving 19 bases between. The CDR3 extends over 13 amino acids. The CDR3 reads CASRDEPGSKQYF. In DNA form, the CDR3 reads TGTGCCAGCCGGGATGAACCCGGCAGCAAGCAGTACTTC.

This clone was picked up one time. This chain uses TRBV6-2 or TRBV6-3 with TRBJ2-7; D may be TRBD2 (5 bases). The germline CDR1 and CDR2 sequences are MNHEY and SVGEGT. V lost 3 bases, J lost 2 bases, and 17 bases lay in between. The CDR3 is 16 amino acids. The CDR3 is CASSYRGRGKAYEQYF. CDR3 coding DNA: TGTGCCAGCAGTTATCGGGGTAGAGGAAAAGCCTACGAGCAGTACTTC.

CDR3 protein: CASSPQGNTEAFF. The CDR3, as DNA: TGTGCCAGTAGTCCACAGGGGAACACTGAAGCTTTCTTT. This chain uses TRBV19 with TRBJ1-1, with D perhaps matching TRBD1 (6 bases). The CDR3 totals 13 residues. Germline V gene lookup returns CDR1 LNHDA and CDR2 SQIVND (reference sequence). V was cut by 5 bases and J by 1 base, with 8 bases left in between.

The chain uses TRBV5-6 and TRBJ1-2; D perhaps matches TRBD1 (6 bases). The CDR3 contains 15 residues. Germline V gives CDR1 SGHDT, CDR2 YYEEEE. Trimming cost V 0 bases and J 2 bases, with 11 bases left between them. DNA for the CDR3: TGTGCCAGCAGCTTGGTGGCCAGGGGCAACTATGGCTACACCTTC. Translation: CASSLVARGNYGYTF. Full variable domain (missing parts from reference TRBV5-6 and TRBJ1-2): DAGVTQSPTHLIKTRGQQVTLRCSPKSGHDTVSWYQQALGQGPQFIFQYYEEEERQRGNFPDRFSGHQFPNYSSELNVNALLLGDSALYLCASSLVARGNYGYTFGSGTRLTVV.

The CDR3 nucleotides read TGTGCCAGTAGTACGACTAGCGGGGGGACCTCTGGGGCCAACGTCCTGACTTTC. It translates to CASSTTSGGTSGANVLTF. The rearrangement links TRBV19 to TRBJ2-6; TRBD2 matches 13 bases. Looked up from germline, CDR1 is LNHDA and CDR2 is SQIVND (reference sequence). The CDR3 sequence is 18 residues long. The trim removed 4 bases at V and 0 bases at J, leaving 3 bases unmatched.

The J gene is TRBJ1-2, the V gene TRBV27; no firm D call. CDR1 is MNHEY and CDR2 is SMNVEV in the germline V gene (reference sequence). V lost 4 bases, J lost 9 bases, and 21 bases lay in between. The CDR3 contains 15 residues. CDR3 in amino acids: CASSSDTSPKRRYTF. CDR3 sequence (DNA): TGTGCCAGCAGTTCCGACACCTCCCCAAAACGCCGCTACACCTTC.

This rearrangement joins TRBV7-3 to TRBJ2-3; maybe TRBD2 (5 bases). The CDR3 has 14 residues. Germline V CDR1 and CDR2: SGHTA, FQGTGA. The V gene lost 2 bases and the J gene lost 8 bases, with 14 bases spanning the gap. CDR3 sequence: CASSLEVAGGTQYF. In DNA, the CDR3 is TGTGCCAGCAGCTTAGAGGTGGCGGGTGGTACGCAGTATTTT.

This chain uses TRBV7-2 with TRBJ2-1; D gene ambiguous. The CDR3 covers 12 residues. Germline loops: CDR1 SGHTA, CDR2 FQGNSA. Trimming stripped 5 bases from V and 5 bases from J, with 7 bases between. In nucleotides, the CDR3 is TGTGCCAGCAGCGCAGTAAACAATGAGCAGTTCTTC. Protein sequence: CASSAVNNEQFF.

The chain combines TRBV24-1 with TRBJ2-5, with 8 bases that match TRBD2. Trimming cost V 3 bases and J 3 bases; bases outside gene matches: 2. CDR3 length: 14 amino acids. Per germline, CDR1 KGHDR and CDR2 SFDVKD. CDR3 bases: TGTGCCACCAGTGATGCGGGACTAGAAGAGACCCAGTACTTC. Translating gives CATSDAGLEETQYF.